This is a list of T cell receptor beta chains from one sample in a study of high-grade serous ovarian cancer treatment subgroups. TCRdb's table, derived via immunoSEQ multiplex PCR, lists solely in-frame clones and lacks some. The sample records some 12,000 clones, roughly 80% being singletons. The sample comprised tumor tissue. Receptors were obtained from a human donor with high-grade serous ovarian cancer. The CDR3 runs from the conserved cysteine through the conserved F or W. Each record gives: J gene, clone size, V gene, D gene, CDR3 DNA, CDR3 protein. The D gene is left open where the match is weak. Rows give clone size only sometimes, using once, few, many, or a class for an expanded clone.

TRBJ2-7,-,TRBV27,-,TGTGCCAGCAGTTTGACCACCCCCTACGAGCAGTACTTC,CASSLTTPYEQYF
TRBJ1-3,-,TRBV7-9,-,TGTGCCAGCAGCTCACGGGTGCGTGGAAACACCATATATTTT,CASSSRVRGNTIYF
TRBJ2-7,-,TRBV2,-,TGTGCCAGCAGGGTCCTGTCCTACGAGCAGTACTTC,CASRVLSYEQYF
TRBJ2-1,-,TRBV9,-,TGTGCCAGCAGCGTAGGGGGGGCTAGCTCCTACAATGAGCAGTTCTTC,CASSVGGASSYNEQFF
TRBJ2-7,-,TRBV30,-,TGTGCCTGGAGTCGTGCCGGGACACACTTACGAGGGCAGTACTTC,CAWSRAGTHLRGQYF
TRBJ2-1,-,TRBV6-1,TRBD1,TGTGCCAGCAGTGAAGGACAGGGATACAATGAGCAGTTCTTC,CASSEGQGYNEQFF
TRBJ1-1,once,TRBV11-2,-,TGTGCCAGCAGCTCGGGCCCCAACGGCCACACTGAAGCTTTCTTT,CASSSGPNGHTEAFF
TRBJ2-5,-,TRBV27,TRBD1,TGTGCCAGCAGTTTAAATTCAGGGGGAGAGACCCAGTACTTC,CASSLNSGGETQYF
TRBJ2-3,-,TRBV28,-,TGTGCCAGCAGTCAAAGCACAGATACGCAGTATTTT,CASSQSTDTQYF
TRBJ2-1,-,TRBV19,TRBD2,TGTGCCAGTAGTATAAGTAGCAGCGGGAGGGTCGGAAATGAGCAGTTCTTC,CASSISSSGRVGNEQFF
TRBJ2-3,-,TRBV19,TRBD2,TGTGCCAGTAGTACCCGACTAGCGGGAGGGTACACAGATACGCAGTATTTT,CASSTRLAGGYTDTQYF
TRBJ2-7,-,TRBV27,TRBD2,TGTGCCAGCGCCGGCGGGGGGCGGAGTCCCTACGAGCAGTACTTC,CASAGGGRSPYEQYF
TRBJ2-3,-,TRBV19,TRBD2,TGTGCCAGTAGTATAACTAGCGGCACAGATACGCAGTATTTT,CASSITSGTDTQYF
TRBJ1-1,once,TRBV28,-,TGTGCCAGCACCCTCGGATACGAAGCTTTCTTT,CASTLGYEAFF
TRBJ2-1,-,TRBV5-4,-,TGTGCCAGCAGCATGGACAGTGAAATTGAGCAGTTCTTC,CASSMDSEIEQFF
TRBJ2-5,-,TRBV19,-,TGTGCCAGTAGTACCTCGGTAGCCGCGAAGACCCAGTACTTC,CASSTSVAAKTQYF
TRBJ1-5,-,TRBV14,-,TGTGCCAGCAGCCAAGGCGGCGATCGACCCCAGCATTTT,CASSQGGDRPQHF
TRBJ2-1,-,TRBV7-7,TRBD1,TGTGCTAGCAGCTTGGGGACAGGGGGCTCTGAGCAGTTCTTC,CASSLGTGGSEQFF
TRBJ2-7,-,TRBV4-2,TRBD2,TGTGCCAGCAGCCAAGATCCGGGACTAGCGGGAAGCTCCTACGAGCAGTACTTC,CASSQDPGLAGSSYEQYF
TRBJ1-1,-,TRBV6-1,-,TGTGCCAGCAGGCAATCACAGGGACGCACTGAAGCTTTCTTT,CASRQSQGRTEAFF
TRBJ1-4,once,TRBV6-1,-,TGTGCCAGCAGTGAGTTGGGGGCAGTTCATGAAAAACTGTTTTTT,CASSELGAVHEKLFF
TRBJ2-5,-,TRBV2,-,TGTGCCAGCAGTCGCACTAGAGAAGAGACCCAGTACTTC,CASSRTREETQYF
TRBJ1-2,-,TRBV14,-,TGTGCCAGCAGCCAAGAGCTCCCTAGTAAACGGAGCGGCTACACCTTC,CASSQELPSKRSGYTF
TRBJ1-2,-,TRBV7-9,-,TGTGCCAGCAGCCACGACAGCTCCTATGGCTACACCTTC,CASSHDSSYGYTF
TRBJ2-7,-,TRBV5-4,-,TGTGCCAGCAGCTTAAATCTGGGCTACGAGCAGTACTTC,CASSLNLGYEQYF
TRBJ1-1,-,TRBV6-5,TRBD1,TGTGCCAGCAGTTACCCTTCAGGGGGCCGGACTGAAGCTTTCTTT,CASSYPSGGRTEAFF
TRBJ2-7,-,TRBV27,TRBD1,TGTGCCAGCAGCCGGGACAGGGGGCATTACGAGCAGTACTTC,CASSRDRGHYEQYF
TRBJ2-7,-,TRBV2,TRBD2,TGTGCCAGCAGTGAATTAGCGGGAGACTACTACGAGCAGTACTTC,CASSELAGDYYEQYF
TRBJ1-4,-,TRBV18,TRBD1,TGTGCCAGCTCACCAGACCAGGGGGCAGATGAAAAACTGTTTTTT,CASSPDQGADEKLFF
TRBJ2-7,few,TRBV18,-,TGTGCCAGCTCGTTTAGGTCCACCTACGAGCAGTACTTC,CASSFRSTYEQYF
TRBJ2-1,-,TRBV7-9,TRBD2,TGTGCCAGCAGCCCGGGACTGGCGGGAGGTAAATTGGAGTTCTTC,CASSPGLAGGKLEFF
TRBJ2-5,-,TRBV27,-,TGTGCCAGCAGTTTGAGGGGGGAGACCCAGTACTTC,CASSLRGETQYF
TRBJ1-5,-,TRBV21-1,-,TGTGCCAGCAGCAAAGAGAGGGCAGTCAATCAGCCCCAGCATTTT,CASSKERAVNQPQHF
TRBJ2-2,-,TRBV19,TRBD1,TGTGCCAGTAGGCGAAACCACAGGGGGCGCGAGACCGGGGAGCTGTTTTTT,CASRRNHRGRETGELFF
TRBJ2-5,-,TRBV7-9,-,TGTGCCAGCAGCCCCCCAGGCGTTGAGACCCAGTACTTC,CASSPPGVETQYF
TRBJ2-2,-,TRBV5-1,-,TGCGCCAGCAGCTGGGACTCTTCCACCGGGGAGCTGTTTTTT,CASSWDSSTGELFF
TRBJ2-3,once,TRBV25-1,TRBD2,TGTGCCAGCAGTCCCAGCGGGAGGGCCACAGATACGCAGTATTTT,CASSPSGRATDTQYF
TRBJ2-7,once,TRBV30,-,TGTGCCTGGAGTTACCCGCGGGGACATTGGGCTTTCGAGCAGTACTTC,CAWSYPRGHWAFEQYF
TRBJ2-7,-,TRBV27,TRBD1,TGTGCCAGCAGTTTGGTAGTCTCCGGGACAGGAACCTACGAGCAGTACTTC,CASSLVVSGTGTYEQYF
TRBJ2-5,-,TRBV29-1,-,TGCAGCGTTGAAGCGGAAGGGAGAGAGACCCAGTACTTC,CSVEAEGRETQYF
TRBJ2-1,-,TRBV5-6,TRBD2,TGTGCCAGCAGCTTGGCCGAAGTACTAGCGGGAGGGGGCGATGAGCAGTTCTTC,CASSLAEVLAGGGDEQFF
TRBJ2-2,once,TRBV5-1,TRBD2,TGCGCCAGCAGGGGACTAGCGGGTCCCGGGGAGCTGTTTTTT,CASRGLAGPGELFF
TRBJ1-1,-,TRBV27,TRBD1,TGTGCCAGCAGCCAGTCTAGGGACAGGTGGGCTTTCTTT,CASSQSRDRWAFF
TRBJ2-4,-,TRBV12-2,-,TGTGCAAGTCGCTATCGGGGAAGAGCCAAAAACATTCAGTACTTC,CASRYRGRAKNIQYF
TRBJ2-3,-,TRBV2,-,TGTGCCAAGACCGCGAAAAGGGGATTGACCACAGATACGCAGTATTTT,CAKTAKRGLTTDTQYF